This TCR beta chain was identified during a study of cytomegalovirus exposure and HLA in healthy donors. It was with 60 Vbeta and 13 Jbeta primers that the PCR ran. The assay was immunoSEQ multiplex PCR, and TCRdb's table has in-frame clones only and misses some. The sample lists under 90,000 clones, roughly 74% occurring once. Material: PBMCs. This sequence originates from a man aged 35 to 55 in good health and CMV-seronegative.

In DNA form, the CDR3 reads TGTGCCAGCAGCTCCACAGGGGGGAGTACTGAAGCTTTCTTT. This codes for CASSSTGGSTEAFF. The genes are TRBV5-4 and TRBJ1-1, with 8 bases lining up with TRBD1. The CDR3 totals 14 residues. From germline, CDR1 is SGHNT and CDR2 YYREEE (reference sequence). The V segment lost 3 bases and the J segment 5 bases; nucleotides outside the gene matches: 6. The whole variable domain, remainder taken from reference TRBV5-4 and TRBJ1-1, is ETGVTQSPTHLIKTRGQQVTLRCSSQSGHNTVSWYQQALGQGPQFIFQYYREEENGRGNFPPRFSGLQFPNYSSELNVNALELDDSALYLCASSSTGGSTEAFFGQGTRLTVV.